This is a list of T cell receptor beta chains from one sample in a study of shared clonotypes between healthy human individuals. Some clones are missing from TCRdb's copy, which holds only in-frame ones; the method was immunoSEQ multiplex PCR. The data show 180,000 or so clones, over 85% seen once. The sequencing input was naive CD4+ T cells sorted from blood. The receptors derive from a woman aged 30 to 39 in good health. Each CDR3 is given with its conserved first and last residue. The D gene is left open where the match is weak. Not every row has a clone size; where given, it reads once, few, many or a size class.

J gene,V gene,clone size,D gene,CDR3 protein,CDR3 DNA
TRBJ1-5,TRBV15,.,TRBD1,CATSRANVGQLYSNQPQHF,TGTGCCACCAGCAGAGCCAATGTGGGACAGCTCTATAGCAATCAGCCCCAGCATTTT
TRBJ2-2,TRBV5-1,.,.,CASSFEQAGELFF,TGCGCCAGCAGCTTCGAACAGGCCGGGGAGCTGTTTTTT
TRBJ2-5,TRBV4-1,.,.,CASSQDGLGGQYF,TGCGCCAGCAGCCAAGATGGGCTCGGCGGCCAGTACTTC
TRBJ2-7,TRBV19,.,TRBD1,CASRDRGRNEQYF,TGTGCCAGTAGGGACAGGGGGCGAAACGAGCAGTACTTC
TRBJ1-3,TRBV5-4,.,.,CASRGGVGEAGNTIYF,TGTGCCAGCAGGGGAGGTGTCGGGGAAGCGGGAAACACCATATATTTT
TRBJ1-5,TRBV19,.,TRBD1,CASSIGQGGPRQPQHF,TGTGCCAGTAGTATAGGACAGGGGGGGCCCAGGCAGCCCCAGCATTTT
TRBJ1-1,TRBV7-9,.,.,CASSSLPQLGGNTEAFF,TGTGCCAGCAGCTCACTTCCCCAACTGGGGGGGAACACTGAAGCTTTCTTT
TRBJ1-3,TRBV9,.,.,CASSVEPTSGNTIYF,TGTGCCAGCAGCGTAGAACCGACCTCTGGAAACACCATATATTTT
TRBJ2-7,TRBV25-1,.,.,CASSESLLFHEQYF,TGTGCCAGCAGTGAATCACTACTCTTCCACGAGCAGTACTTC
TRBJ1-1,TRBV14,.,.,CASSQDLKGRAFF,TGTGCCAGCAGCCAAGATCTTAAGGGTCGGGCTTTCTTT
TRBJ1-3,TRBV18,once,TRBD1,CASSLGQGENTIYF,TGTGCCAGCTCTCTTGGACAGGGGGAAAACACCATATATTTT
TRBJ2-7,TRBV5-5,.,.,CASSSPAGRTYEQYF,TGTGCCAGCAGCTCTCCCGCTGGCAGAACCTACGAGCAGTACTTC
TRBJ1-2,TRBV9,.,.,CASDTNSRKTYGYTF,TGTGCCAGCGATACGAACTCAAGAAAGACCTATGGCTACACCTTC
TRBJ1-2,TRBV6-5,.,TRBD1,CASSYSGTGGFYGYTF,TGTGCCAGCAGTTACTCCGGGACAGGGGGCTTCTATGGCTACACCTTC
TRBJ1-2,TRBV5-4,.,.,CASSLRQSYGYTF,TGTGCCAGCAGCTTGCGACAGAGCTATGGCTACACCTTC
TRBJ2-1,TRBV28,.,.,CATGGFSSYNEQFF,TGTGCCACAGGTGGGTTCAGCTCCTACAATGAGCAGTTCTTC
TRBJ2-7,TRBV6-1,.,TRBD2,CAGQTSVPPYEQYF,TGTGCCGGCCAGACTAGCGTACCCCCCTACGAGCAGTACTTC
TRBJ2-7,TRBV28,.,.,CASRTQGYEQYF,TGTGCCAGCAGAACACAGGGCTACGAGCAGTACTTC
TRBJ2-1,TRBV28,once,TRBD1,CASTQGGQPNEQFF,TGTGCCAGCACCCAAGGGGGCCAGCCCAATGAGCAGTTCTTC
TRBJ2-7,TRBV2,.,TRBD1,CASSERRTGDEQYF,TGTGCCAGCAGTGAACGTAGGACAGGGGACGAGCAGTACTTC